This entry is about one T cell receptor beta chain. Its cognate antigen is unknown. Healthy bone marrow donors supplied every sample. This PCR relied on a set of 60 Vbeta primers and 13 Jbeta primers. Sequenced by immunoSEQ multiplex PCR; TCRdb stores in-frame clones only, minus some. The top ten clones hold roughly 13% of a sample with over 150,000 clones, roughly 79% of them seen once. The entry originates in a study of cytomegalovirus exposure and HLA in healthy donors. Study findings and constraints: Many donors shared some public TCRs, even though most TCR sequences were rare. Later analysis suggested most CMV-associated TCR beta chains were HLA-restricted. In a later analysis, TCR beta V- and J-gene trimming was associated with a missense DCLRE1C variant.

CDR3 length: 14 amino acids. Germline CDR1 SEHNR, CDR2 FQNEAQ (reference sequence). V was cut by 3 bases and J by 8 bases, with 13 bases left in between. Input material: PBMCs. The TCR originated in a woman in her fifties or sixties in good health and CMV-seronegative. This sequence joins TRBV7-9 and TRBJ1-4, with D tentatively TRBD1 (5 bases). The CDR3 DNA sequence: TGTGCCAGCAGCTTCAGGCAGGGTGGGGAAAAACTGTTTTTT. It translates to CASSFRQGGEKLFF.